Each of the 3 T cell receptor beta chains below was sequenced from the same sample in a study of T cell responses to AZD1222 COVID-19 vaccine. Assay: immunoSEQ multiplex PCR; the TCRdb copy retains only in-frame clones and omits some. Among approximately 150,000 clones, roughly 90% were seen once, and the ten largest hold 1.5% to 2%. The sample here was peripheral blood, taken 28 days after the second AZD1222 dose. These receptors were obtained from an adult who received the AZD1222 COVID-19 vaccine.

This sequence joins TRBV4-2 and TRBJ2-7; D possibly matches TRBD1 or TRBD2 (5 bases each). CDR3 length: 16 amino acids. Trimming cost V 3 bases and J 2 bases, with 17 bases left between them. Germline V lookup: CDR1 LGHNA, CDR2 YNFKEQ. The CDR3: CASSHTARGAPYEQYF. CDR3 sequence (DNA): TGTGCCAGCAGCCACACGGCGAGAGGGGCTCCCTACGAGCAGTACTTC.

The gene calls are TRBV15 and TRBJ1-5; unclear D gene. Germline V gene data show CDR1 as LNHNV and CDR2 as YYDKDF (reference sequence). With 0 bases removed from V and 5 bases from J, the gap between germline ends came to 11 bases. This CDR3 has 15 residues. The CDR3 reads CATSRDIVADQPQHF. CDR3 coding DNA: TGTGCCACCAGCAGAGATATCGTTGCTGATCAGCCCCAGCATTTT.

The rearrangement uses TRBV27 and TRBJ2-6, with D perhaps TRBD1 (6 bases). CDR3 length: 17 amino acids. V gave up 5 bases and J gave up 1 base, with 15 bases separating them. Germline V gene data show CDR1 as MNHEY and CDR2 as SMNVEV (reference sequence). The CDR3 is CASSPGHGASGANVLTF. CDR3 bases: TGTGCCAGCAGTCCGGGACACGGGGCTTCTGGGGCCAACGTCCTGACTTTC.